Listed here is a single T cell receptor beta chain. Its antigen is currently unknown. Other nucleotide sequences from this sample produce the same CDR3. This record belongs to a study of shared clonotypes between healthy human individuals. Study in general: The donors, two women and a few men, were aged 18 to 49.

The investigators split CD4+ cells into a CD45RA+ naive subset and a CD45RA-negative memory subset. Points from the study as a whole: For naive CD4 cells, around 5% of clonotypes were shared across a handful of donors.

Each sorted subset replicate got 200 ng genomic DNA, roughly 30,000 genomes. The assay was immunoSEQ multiplex PCR, and TCRdb's table has in-frame clones only and misses some. This sample carries some 2,500,000 clones, roughly 90% of them seen once, and the ten largest clones take around 0.35%. The germline CDR1 and CDR2 sequences are MNHNS and SASEGT. The CDR3 is 11 residues long. The germline V and J ends were trimmed by 10 bases and 1 base, with 6 bases remaining between them. The chain couples TRBV6-1 to TRBJ2-3; D is ambiguous. The sequenced sample was naive CD4+ T cells from PBMCs. Subset indicated: CD45RA+ positively selected. This TCR derives from a man aged 18 to 35 in good health. Some clones in this sample may be carry-over from other donors' samples. CDR3 in amino acids: CATTRTDTQYF. CDR3 DNA: TGTGCCACCACACGCACAGATACGCAGTATTTT.